Sequencing of this TCR beta chain was carried out in a study of T cell responses to AZD1222 COVID-19 vaccine. A note on this clone: Its antigen is unknown.

Findings and caveats of the study: A rise in Spike-specific TCR breadth and depth followed two AZD1222 doses.

Libraries were prepared by immunoSEQ multiplex PCR; TCRdb keeps only in-frame clonotypes and omits some of them. The repertoire consists of 25,000 to 35,000 clones, with around 78% occurring once and the leading ten covering approximately 5%. This sequence originates from an adult in good health. Sequenced here: peripheral blood, sampled on day 0 of AZD1222 vaccination.

CDR3 loop: CASLRTSGVANTGELFF. Written as DNA, the CDR3 is TGCGCCAGCCTTCGGACTAGCGGGGTCGCGAACACCGGGGAGCTGTTTTTT. The J gene is TRBJ2-2, the V gene TRBV5-1; 12 bases match TRBD2. V shed 7 bases and J 0 bases; nucleotides not matched to a gene: 7. The CDR3 has 17 residues. CDR1 is SGHRS and CDR2 is YFSETQ in the germline V gene. Looking up the rest from reference TRBV5-1 and TRBJ2-2 gives the full variable domain: KAGVTQTPRYLIKTRGQQVTLSCSPISGHRSVSWYQQTPGQGLQFLFEYFSETQRNKGNFPGRFSGRQFSNSRSEMNVSTLELGDSALYLCASLRTSGVANTGELFFGEGSRLTVL.